This T cell receptor beta chain was sequenced for a study of Ad26.COV2.S vaccination and SARS-CoV-2 variants. V shed 0 bases and J 5 bases; nucleotides not matched to a gene: 6. The CDR3 sequence is 17 residues long. Germline lookup yields CDR1 LGHNA and CDR2 YSLEER. The data were produced by immunoSEQ multiplex PCR, yet TCRdb's version contains in-frame clones alone and is incomplete. The table includes a few hundred thousand clones, about nine tenths detected once. Treatment indicated: around 19 received Ad26.COV2.S at low or high dose, single or two shots; roughly 5 received placebo; per-sample allocation not given. Sampling was performed 63 days after the first vaccine or placebo injection.

The sequencing here drew on peripheral blood, taken in a trial of Ad26.COV2.S vaccine versus placebo. The sequence was collected from a person between 18 and 65 years old who received the Ad26.COV2.S COVID-19 vaccine or a placebo. The V and J genes are TRBV4-3 and TRBJ2-3, with 12 nucleotides matching TRBD1. The CDR3 here is CASSQDLGTGGQDTQYF. In DNA form, the CDR3 reads TGCGCCAGCAGCCAAGATCTAGGGACAGGGGGCCAAGATACGCAGTATTTT.